Below, one TCR beta chain is given with its context. Donors of Cohort 3 who recovered were those that had two negative PCRs, clearance, or symptom resolution. These data originate in a study of blood T cell repertoires in COVID-19. Trimming took 8 bases from V and 9 from J; bases not matched to a gene: 10. The CDR3 length is 15 residues. Germline V gene sequence: CDR1 MNHEY, CDR2 SVGAGI. Method: immunoSEQ multiplex PCR; TCRdb's copy keeps in-frame clones and lacks some. The sample has 140,000 to 150,000 clones, about 85% seen once. The rearrangement joins TRBV6-5 to TRBJ2-1, with 13 bases lining up with TRBD2. This TCR was sampled from a woman between 40 and 50 years old who had recovered from COVID-19. The sample taken for sequencing was PBMCs or T cells enriched from blood (not recorded which). CDR3 DNA: TGTGCCAGCCGTAATAGACTAGCGGGGGGAGTTGAGCAGTTCTTC. Its translation: CASRNRLAGGVEQFF.